These T cell receptor beta chains were read from a single sample in a study of blood T cell repertoires in COVID-19. The protocol was immunoSEQ multiplex PCR, while the TCRdb copy is restricted to in-frame clones and leaves out a portion. The sample yields hundreds of thousands of clones, 88% seen once. The sequencing input was peripheral blood. Receptors were obtained from a woman in her seventies with COVID-19, enrolled during active disease. CDR3s include the opening cysteine and the closing phenylalanine or tryptophan. A D gene is named only where the DNA matches it firmly. Clone size is stated in some rows and not others, as once, few, many or a class when expanded.

J gene	clone size	V gene	D gene	CDR3 protein	CDR3 DNA
TRBJ1-2	NA	TRBV15	NA	CATSRDRGGYTF	TGTGCCACCAGCAGAGATAGGGGTGGCTACACCTTC
TRBJ2-7	NA	TRBV15	TRBD2	CATSRDGGGTYEQYF	TGTGCCACCAGCAGAGATGGGGGGGGAACCTACGAGCAGTACTTC
TRBJ2-3	once	TRBV20-1	TRBD2	CSASRPPGGQADTQYF	TGCAGTGCTAGTCGACCCCCGGGGGGGCAGGCAGATACGCAGTATTTT
TRBJ1-3	NA	TRBV28	TRBD1	CASSSMGTGSGNTIYF	TGTGCCAGCAGTAGTATGGGGACAGGGTCTGGAAACACCATATATTTT
TRBJ1-2	NA	TRBV6-5	NA	CASSPRQDRYGYTF	TGTGCCAGCAGCCCGAGACAGGATCGTTATGGCTACACCTTC
TRBJ1-2	NA	TRBV6-5	TRBD1	CASNPDRGQWYGYTF	TGTGCCAGCAATCCGGACAGGGGGCAATGGTATGGCTACACCTTC
TRBJ1-1	NA	TRBV12-3/TRBV12-4	NA	CASSVTGEAFF	TGTGCCAGCAGCGTCACAGGTGAAGCTTTCTTT
TRBJ2-3	NA	TRBV7-2	NA	CASSLGQVSGTDTQYF	TGTGCCAGCAGCTTAGGTCAAGTTAGCGGCACAGATACGCAGTATTTT
TRBJ2-3	NA	TRBV27	NA	CASGGRGGHTSTDTQYF	TGTGCCAGCGGGGGGCGCGGGGGACATACTAGCACAGATACGCAGTATTTT
TRBJ1-2	NA	TRBV28	NA	CASSFAQGYYGYTF	TGTGCCAGCAGTTTCGCGCAGGGGTACTATGGCTACACCTTC
TRBJ2-5	NA	TRBV5-4	TRBD2	CASSFTSGGAETQYF	TGTGCCAGCAGCTTCACTAGCGGGGGGGCAGAGACCCAGTACTTC
TRBJ2-7	NA	TRBV19	TRBD2	CASSIGLGIPLSYEQYF	TGTGCCAGTAGTATCGGACTAGGCATCCCCCTCTCCTACGAGCAGTACTTC
TRBJ1-1	once	TRBV18	NA	CASSPPRSQGITEAFF	TGTGCCAGCTCACCACCGCGGTCTCAGGGGATCACTGAAGCTTTCTTT